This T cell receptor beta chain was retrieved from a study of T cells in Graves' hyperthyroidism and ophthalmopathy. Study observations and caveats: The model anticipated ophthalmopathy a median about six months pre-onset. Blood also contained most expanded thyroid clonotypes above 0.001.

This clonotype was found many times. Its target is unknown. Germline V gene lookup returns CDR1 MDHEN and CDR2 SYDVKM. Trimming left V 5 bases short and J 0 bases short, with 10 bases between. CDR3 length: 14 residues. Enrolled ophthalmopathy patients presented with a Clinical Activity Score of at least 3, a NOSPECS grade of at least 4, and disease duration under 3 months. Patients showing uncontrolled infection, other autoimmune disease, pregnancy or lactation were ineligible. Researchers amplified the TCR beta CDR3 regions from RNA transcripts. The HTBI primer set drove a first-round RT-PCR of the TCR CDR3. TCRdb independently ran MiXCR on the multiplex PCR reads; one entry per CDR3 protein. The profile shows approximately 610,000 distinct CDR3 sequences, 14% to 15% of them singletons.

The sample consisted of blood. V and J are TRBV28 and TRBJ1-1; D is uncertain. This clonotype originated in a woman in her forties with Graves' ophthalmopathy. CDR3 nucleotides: TGTGCCAGCAGTCTGCCCGAGGTGAACACTGAAGCTTTCTTT. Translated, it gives CASSLPEVNTEAFF.